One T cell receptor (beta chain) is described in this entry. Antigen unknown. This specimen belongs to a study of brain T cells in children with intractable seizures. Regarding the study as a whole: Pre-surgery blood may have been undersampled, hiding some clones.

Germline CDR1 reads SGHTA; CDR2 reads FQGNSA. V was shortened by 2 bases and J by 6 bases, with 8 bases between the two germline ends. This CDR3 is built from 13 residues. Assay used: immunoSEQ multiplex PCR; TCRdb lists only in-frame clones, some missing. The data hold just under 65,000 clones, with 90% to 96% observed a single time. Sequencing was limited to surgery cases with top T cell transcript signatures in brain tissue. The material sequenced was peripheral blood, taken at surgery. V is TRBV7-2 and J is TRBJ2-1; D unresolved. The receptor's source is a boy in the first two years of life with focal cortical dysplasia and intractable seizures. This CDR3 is CASSLQDTNEQFF. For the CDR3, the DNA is TGTGCCAGCAGCTTACAAGACACCAATGAGCAGTTCTTC.